One and the same sample provided the 12 T cell receptor beta chains below, sequenced in a study of blood T cell repertoires in COVID-19. The table came from immunoSEQ multiplex PCR; TCRdb's copy has only in-frame clones and leaves some out. Of 130,000 or so clones listed, 81% are singletons. The source material was peripheral blood. These TCRs come from a woman in her sixties or seventies with active or convalescent COVID-19.

The chain joins TRBV2 to TRBJ2-3; 13 bases are shared with TRBD2. Trimming took 2 bases from V and 1 from J; bases not matched to a gene: 9. The V gene's germline CDR1 is SNHLY and CDR2 FYNNEI. The CDR3 runs to 19 residues. The CDR3 DNA reads TGTGCCAGCAGTGAACCCGAGGGACTAGCGGGAATCGGCACAGATACGCAGTATTTT. Its translation is CASSEPEGLAGIGTDTQYF.

In DNA form, the CDR3 reads TGCAGCGTTGCAGGGGGCTATGGCTACACCTTC. Its translation: CSVAGGYGYTF. The chain has TRBV29-1 and TRBJ1-2; 7 nucleotides agree with TRBD1. Trimming removed 4 bases from V and 4 bases from J; junction bases left unmatched: 0. CDR1 is SQVTM, CDR2 ANQGSEA, per germline. CDR3 size: 11 residues.

In DNA, the CDR3 is TGTGCCAGCCGTAGGGGGTTTGCTAATGAAAAACTGTTTTTT. Its translation is CASRRGFANEKLFF. The V call is TRBV2, the J call TRBJ1-4; D perhaps matches TRBD1 (6 bases). CDR1 and CDR2 (germline): SNHLY, FYNNEI. Between the trimmed V and J ends, which lost 8 bases and 3 bases, there was a span of 13 bases. CDR3 length: 14 residues.

The gene calls are TRBV19 and TRBJ1-4; D is undetermined. Between the trimmed V and J ends, which lost 9 bases and 2 bases, there was a span of 13 bases. Per the germline V gene, CDR1 is LNHDA and CDR2 is SQIVND (reference sequence). The CDR3 runs to 14 residues. For the CDR3, the DNA is TGTGCCAGCCCTGTCCTCCCCACTAATGAAAAACTGTTTTTT. Amino acid sequence: CASPVLPTNEKLFF.

This clone was found once. CDR3 bases: TGTGCCAGCAGCTTAAAAGGACAGGGGGCCTCCGAGCAGTACTTC. It translates to CASSLKGQGASEQYF. V and J are TRBV7-3 and TRBJ2-7; 11 bases fit TRBD1. With V trimmed by 1 base and J by 6 bases, 5 bases remained unmatched. The CDR3 is made up of 15 amino acids. Germline values: CDR1 SGHTA, CDR2 FQGTGA.

This chain connects TRBV18 to TRBJ2-5; possible D gene TRBD2, 5 bases. This CDR3 is built from 16 residues. V lost 1 base and J 7 bases, leaving 19 bases between the germline ends. Germline loops: CDR1 KGHSH, CDR2 LQKENI. For the CDR3, the DNA is TGTGCCAGCTCACCACGAGCGAACAGCGGCGTCGGGACCCAGTACTTC. Protein: CASSPRANSGVGTQYF.

This sequence joins TRBV19 and TRBJ1-1; 8 positions match TRBD1. Unmatched junction bases numbered 4, after V lost 1 base and J lost 3 bases. The CDR3 consists of 15 residues. Germline loops: CDR1 LNHDA, CDR2 SQIVND (reference sequence). CDR3 sequence: CASSIVPGGYTEAFF. The CDR3 nucleotides read TGTGCCAGTAGTATAGTCCCAGGGGGCTACACTGAAGCTTTCTTT.

V and J are TRBV19 and TRBJ2-1, with 12 bases that match TRBD2. Germline values: CDR1 LNHDA, CDR2 SQIVND (reference sequence). V dropped 6 bases and J dropped 5; count of bases not matched to a gene: 5. This CDR3 comprises 15 residues. For the CDR3, the DNA is TGTGCCAGTAGGACTAGCGGGAGAAGCGACAATGAGCAGTTCTTC. Translated, it gives CASRTSGRSDNEQFF.

The chain recombines TRBV19 with TRBJ2-2, with D maybe TRBD1 (5 bases). CDR1 is LNHDA and CDR2 is SQIVND in the germline V gene (reference sequence). Trimming cost V 10 bases and J 1 base, with 16 bases left between them. This CDR3 spans 15 amino acids. The CDR3, as DNA: TGTGCCACCCGAGTGGGGCCTCAGAACACCGGGGAGCTGTTTTTT. It specifies CATRVGPQNTGELFF.

This chain uses TRBV28 with TRBJ1-4; TRBD1 is a possible D gene (6 bases). Trimming pared 5 bases from V and 5 bases from J, leaving 18 bases between. The CDR3 extends over 16 amino acids. The germline gives CDR1 MDHEN, CDR2 SYDVKM. CDR3 in DNA: TGTGCCAGCAGTCCCCTTAAGGGGACAATAAATGAAAAACTGTTTTTT. It translates to CASSPLKGTINEKLFF.

The chain uses TRBV9 and TRBJ2-7; no clear D gene. CDR1 SGDLS and CDR2 YYNGEE come from the germline V gene. CDR3 length: 11 residues. Deletions cut 4 bases from V and 3 bases from J, with 5 bases between. The CDR3 region has the DNA TGTGCCAGCAGCCGAGACTACGAGCAGTACTTC. Its translation: CASSRDYEQYF.

The rearrangement links TRBV15 to TRBJ2-6; maybe TRBD2 (5 bases). The CDR3 extends over 20 amino acids. Germline assignment: CDR1 LNHNV and CDR2 YYDKDF (reference sequence). The ends were cut back, 1 base at V and 0 bases at J, with 19 bases in the middle. CDR3 nucleotide sequence: TGTGCCACCAGCAGAGCCCCGCCAGCGGAGCTTTACTCTGGGGCCAACGTCCTGACTTTC. It yields the protein CATSRAPPAELYSGANVLTF.